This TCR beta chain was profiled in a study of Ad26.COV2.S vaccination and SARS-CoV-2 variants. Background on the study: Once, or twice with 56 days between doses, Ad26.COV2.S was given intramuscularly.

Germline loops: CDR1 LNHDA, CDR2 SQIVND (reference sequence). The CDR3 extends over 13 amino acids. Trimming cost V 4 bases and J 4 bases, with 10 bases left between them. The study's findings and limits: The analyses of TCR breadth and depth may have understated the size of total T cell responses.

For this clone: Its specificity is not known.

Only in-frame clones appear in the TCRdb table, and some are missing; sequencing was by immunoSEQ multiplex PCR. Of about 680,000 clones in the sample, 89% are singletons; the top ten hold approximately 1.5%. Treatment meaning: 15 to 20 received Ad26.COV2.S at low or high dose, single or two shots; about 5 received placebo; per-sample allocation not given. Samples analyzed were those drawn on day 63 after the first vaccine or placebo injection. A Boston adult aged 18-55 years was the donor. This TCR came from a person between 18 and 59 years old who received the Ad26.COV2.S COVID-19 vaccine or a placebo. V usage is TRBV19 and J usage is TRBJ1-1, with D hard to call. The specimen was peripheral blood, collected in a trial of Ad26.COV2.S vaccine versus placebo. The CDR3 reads CASSTQVGTEAFF. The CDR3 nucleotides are TGTGCCAGTAGTACTCAAGTCGGCACTGAAGCTTTCTTT. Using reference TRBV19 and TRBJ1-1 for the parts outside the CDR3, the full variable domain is DGGITQSPKYLFRKEGQNVTLSCEQNLNHDAMYWYRQDPGQGLRLIYYSQIVNDFQKGDIAEGYSVSREKKESFPLTVTSAQKNPTAFYLCASSTQVGTEAFFGQGTRLTVV.